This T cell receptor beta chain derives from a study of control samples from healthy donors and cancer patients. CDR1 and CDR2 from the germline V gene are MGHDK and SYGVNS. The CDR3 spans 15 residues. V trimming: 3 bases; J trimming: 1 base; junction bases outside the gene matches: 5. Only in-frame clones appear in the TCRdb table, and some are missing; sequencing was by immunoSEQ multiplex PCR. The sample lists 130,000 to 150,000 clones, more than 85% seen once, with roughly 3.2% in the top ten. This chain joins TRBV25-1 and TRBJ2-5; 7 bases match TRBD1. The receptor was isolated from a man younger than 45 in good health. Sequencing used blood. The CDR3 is CASSDGGQLQETQYF. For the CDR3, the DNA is TGTGCCAGCAGTGATGGGGGACAGCTCCAAGAGACCCAGTACTTC.